Sequencing of this TCR beta chain was carried out in a study of blood T cell repertoires in COVID-19. Across the whole study: Samples of COVID-19 (acute and convalescent) were obtained from the United States, Italy and Spain.

Germline-derived CDR1 and CDR2 are SGHRS and YFSETQ. V was pared by 2 bases and J by 2 bases, with 13 bases between. This CDR3 is 15 amino acids long. Authors' data handling: Estimates of nucleated cell counts were drawn from the amplification of reference gene primers. The assay was immunoSEQ multiplex PCR, and TCRdb's table has in-frame clones only and misses some. V, J and clone size are taken as reported in that table, and D and trimming were inferred from the DNA itself. The table shows about 190,000 clones, with 83% occurring only once. The gene calls are TRBV5-1 and TRBJ2-5, with D uncertain. The sample consisted of peripheral blood. The clonotype was recovered from a woman aged 40 to 50 with acute or convalescent COVID-19. The CDR3 is CASSLISQKQETQYF. The CDR3 bases are TGCGCCAGCAGCTTAATAAGTCAGAAACAAGAGACCCAGTACTTC.